Each of the 19 T cell receptor beta chains below was sequenced from the same sample in a study of Tregs in tolerant kidney transplant recipients. Recipients received nonmyeloablative bone marrow transplants from related graft donors, with transient mixed chimerism. Some clones are missing from TCRdb's copy, which holds only in-frame ones; the method was immunoSEQ multiplex PCR. The sample shows 20,000 to 25,000 clones, over 70% of them seen only once. The sample was CD8+ T cells from blood (PBMCs), taken 6 months after the transplant. The origin of the receptors is a human patient who received a combined kidney and bone marrow transplant. Some T cells may be the graft donor's.

The rearrangement uses TRBV19 and TRBJ2-7; D uncertain. V shed 5 bases and J shed 5 bases, with 10 bases lying between them. The CDR3 sequence is 12 residues long. In germline, CDR1 is LNHDA, CDR2 SQIVND (reference sequence). The CDR3 nucleotides read TGTGCCAGTAGTTCTCCAGTCAACGAGCAGTACTTC. Its translation: CASSSPVNEQYF.

The chain employs TRBV7-2 and TRBJ1-1, with 10 bases that match TRBD1. Germline trimming cut 5 bases from V and 6 bases from J; bases unmatched to any gene: 3. CDR3 length equals 13 residues. Germline V gene sequence: CDR1 SGHTA, CDR2 FQGNSA. CDR3 sequence: CASSPTGGPEAFF. The CDR3 bases are TGTGCCAGCAGCCCGACAGGGGGCCCTGAAGCTTTCTTT.

The CDR3 region is CASSLSASSQQYF. CDR3 nucleotides: TGTGCCAGCAGCTTATCGGCTAGCTCACAGCAGTACTTC. This rearrangement joins TRBV7-9 to TRBJ2-7, with D tentatively TRBD2 (5 bases). The germline gives CDR1 SEHNR, CDR2 FQNEAQ (reference sequence). This CDR3 is built from 13 residues. Between the trimmed V and J ends, which lost 2 bases and 8 bases, there was a span of 13 bases.

The gene calls are TRBV7-2 and TRBJ2-5; 9 bases are shared with TRBD2. Germline loops: CDR1 SGHTA, CDR2 FQGNSA. V gave up 5 bases and J gave up 7 bases; unmatched junction bases: 11. The CDR3 is made up of 15 amino acids. CDR3 region: CASSPTSGPGGTQYF. The CDR3 DNA sequence: TGTGCCAGCAGCCCCACTAGCGGGCCAGGGGGGACCCAGTACTTC.

This clone is medium-sized in the sample. The gene calls are TRBV13 and TRBJ1-4; D may be TRBD1 (5 bases). Germline lookup yields CDR1 PRHDT and CDR2 FYEKMQ (reference sequence). The CDR3 loop spans 15 amino acids. The V end was cut by 5 bases, the J end by 6 bases, with 16 bases between. The chain's CDR3 is CASSHTSGGHEKLFF. CDR3 sequence (DNA): TGTGCCAGCAGCCACACGTCCGGGGGTCATGAAAAACTGTTTTTT. Full variable domain (missing parts from reference TRBV13 and TRBJ1-4): AAGVIQSPRHLIKEKRETATLKCYPIPRHDTVYWYQQGPGQDPQFLISFYEKMQSDKGSIPDRFSAQQFSDYHSELNMSSLELGDSALYFCASSHTSGGHEKLFFGSGTQLSVL.

V and J are TRBV10-3 and TRBJ2-5, with 9 bases fitting TRBD2. J gave up 0 bases and V 6 bases, and 8 bases lay outside the gene matches. Germline V lookup: CDR1 ENHRY, CDR2 SYGVKD. The CDR3 sequence is 16 residues long. In DNA form, the CDR3 reads TGTGCCATCAGGGGCGGGGGGGCCTGGGACCAAGAGACCCAGTACTTC. The encoded protein is CAIRGGGAWDQETQYF.

J is TRBJ1-2 and V is TRBV7-8, with D uncertain. Germline lookup yields CDR1 SGHVS and CDR2 FQNEAQ. The CDR3 is made up of 15 amino acids. V was cut by 1 base and J by 4 bases, with 13 bases left in between. The CDR3 reads CASSLGSPNFYGYTF. The CDR3 DNA follows: TGTGCCAGCAGCTTAGGGAGCCCCAACTTCTATGGCTACACCTTC. Using reference TRBV7-8 and TRBJ1-2 for the parts outside the CDR3, the full variable domain is GAGVSQSPRYKVAKRGQDVALRCDPISGHVSLFWYQQALGQGPEFLTYFQNEAQLDKSGLPSDRFFAERPEGSVSTLKIQRTQQEDSAVYLCASSLGSPNFYGYTFGSGTRLTVV.

This chain links TRBV5-8 with TRBJ2-7; the match to TRBD2 covers 7 bases. CDR1 is SGHTS and CDR2 is YDEGEE in the germline V gene. The V and J ends lost 5 bases and 5 bases, in that order; junction bases with no gene match: 7. This CDR3 has 13 amino acids. The DNA for the CDR3 is TGTGCCAGCAGAACGGGACTATATGACGAGCAGTACTTC. Residues: CASRTGLYDEQYF. Complete variable domain (other parts from reference TRBV5-8 and TRBJ2-7): EAGVTQSPTHLIKTRGQQATLRCSPISGHTSVYWYQQALGLGLQFLLWYDEGEERNRGNFPPRFSGRQFPNYSSELNVNALELEDSALYLCASRTGLYDEQYFGPGTRLTVT.

This clone is large in the sample. This chain's CDR3 is CASSEGLAAYNEQFF. The CDR3 DNA is TGTGCCAGCAGCGAAGGCCTAGCGGCCTACAATGAGCAGTTCTTC. V gene TRBV7-7 combines with J gene TRBJ2-1, with 7 bases that match TRBD2. V dropped 5 bases and J dropped 2; count of bases not matched to a gene: 6. The CDR3 is 15 amino acids. The germline gives CDR1 SSHAT, CDR2 FNYEAQ (reference sequence).

V is TRBV9 and J is TRBJ2-2; D is perhaps TRBD2 (7 bases). V was pared by 4 bases and J by 4 bases, with 23 bases between. Germline V gene sequence: CDR1 SGDLS, CDR2 YYNGEE. CDR3 size: 18 residues. For the CDR3, the DNA is TGTGCCAGCAGCCTAGAGGGGACCGGGGGGCCTGTCACCGGGGAGCTGTTTTTT. It translates to CASSLEGTGGPVTGELFF.

The chain carries TRBV25-1 and TRBJ2-2, with unresolved D. This CDR3 is built from 12 residues. Germline-derived CDR1 and CDR2 are MGHDK and SYGVNS. V lost 6 bases to trimming and J lost 2 bases, with 4 bases between them. CDR3 nucleotides: TGTGCCAGCAGGAGAAACACCGGGGAGCTGTTTTTT. Translating it yields CASRRNTGELFF.

This chain connects TRBV7-9 to TRBJ1-2; 9 positions match TRBD1. CDR1 is SEHNR, CDR2 FQNEAQ, per germline (reference sequence). The junction had 6 bases not matched to a gene; V was cut back by 5 bases and J by 2 bases. This CDR3 spans 15 amino acids. CDR3 bases: TGTGCCAGCAGCAAATGGGACAGGGTAAACTATGGCTACACCTTC. This codes for CASSKWDRVNYGYTF.

The chain has TRBV6-6 and TRBJ2-7; 8 positions match TRBD1. CDR1 and CDR2 (germline): MNHNY, SVGAGI (reference sequence). V was pared by 7 bases and J by 2 bases, with 7 bases of the junction left unmatched. The CDR3 extends over 14 amino acids. The CDR3 sequence: CASNLGQGAYEQYF. The CDR3 DNA is TGTGCCAGCAACCTCGGACAGGGAGCCTACGAGCAGTACTTC.

This clone was counted between two and nine times. In the same sample, other DNA sequences code for this CDR3. This sequence joins TRBV4-3 and TRBJ1-3, with 7 positions matching TRBD1. V lost 0 bases, J lost 1 base, and 3 bases stayed unmatched. The CDR3 runs to 16 residues. CDR1 is LGHNA, CDR2 YSLEER, per germline. CDR3 bases: TGCGCCAGCAGCCAAGATCAGGGGGGATCTGGAAACACCATATATTTT. It is translated as CASSQDQGGSGNTIYF.

This clone has just one count. The V and J genes are TRBV4-2 and TRBJ1-3, with TRBD1 matching 10 bases. Germline trimming cut 0 bases from V and 4 bases from J; bases unmatched to any gene: 12. Looked up from germline, CDR1 is LGHNA and CDR2 is YNFKEQ. This CDR3 has 19 amino acids. CDR3 in DNA: TGTGCCAGCAGCCAAGAGACCGGGACAGGGGTACTCTCCGGAAACACCATATATTTT. The encoded protein is CASSQETGTGVLSGNTIYF.

The chain joins TRBV2 to TRBJ1-2; 10 bases are a match to TRBD1. The CDR3 totals 18 residues. In germline, CDR1 is SNHLY, CDR2 FYNNEI. The junction had 13 bases not matched to a gene; V was cut back by 3 bases and J by 3 bases. CDR3 DNA sequence: TGTGCCAGCAGTGATTGGGGACAGGGGCTTTTGGGGGACTATGGCTACACCTTC. Translation: CASSDWGQGLLGDYGYTF.

This clone was observed a single time. The chain is built from TRBV6-1 and TRBJ2-7; maybe TRBD1 (6 bases). The V gene's germline CDR1 is MNHNS and CDR2 SASEGT. This CDR3 has 13 amino acids. The V end lost 6 bases, the J end lost 1 base, and 10 bases lay between the germline ends. CDR3: CASRPGQSYEQYF. Written as DNA, the CDR3 is TGTGCCAGCAGACCGGGACAATCCTACGAGCAGTACTTC.

This chain connects TRBV7-9 to TRBJ2-1; perhaps TRBD2 as D (6 bases). In germline, CDR1 is SEHNR, CDR2 FQNEAQ (reference sequence). V was trimmed by 3 bases and J by 8 bases, leaving 14 bases between them. The CDR3 extends over 14 amino acids. The CDR3 DNA follows: TGTGCCAGCAGCTTTGTGATTAGCGGTGATGAGCAGTTCTTC. It yields the protein CASSFVISGDEQFF.

The chain joins TRBV4-3 to TRBJ1-2; 8 nucleotides align to TRBD1. The CDR3 contains 15 residues. The V gene's germline CDR1 is LGHNA and CDR2 YSLEER. Trimming removed 1 base from V and 4 bases from J; junction bases left unmatched: 5. For the CDR3, the DNA is TGCGCCAGCAGCCAAGGGACAGGGAGCGGCTATGGCTACACCTTC. Translating gives CASSQGTGSGYGYTF.